The 21 T cell receptor beta chains below come from one sample, sequenced in a study of cytomegalovirus exposure and HLA in healthy donors. PCR amplification relied on 60 Vbeta primers (plus 13 Jbeta primers). Profiled with immunoSEQ multiplex PCR; TCRdb holds only in-frame clones, not every one. The profile shows 110,000 to 150,000 clones, 70% to 80% of them singletons. Sequenced: PBMCs. The receptors here all came from a woman in her fifties or sixties in good health and CMV-seronegative.

The chain carries TRBV4-1 and TRBJ2-7, with 7 bases lining up with TRBD1. This CDR3 is built from 14 residues. The germline gives CDR1 MGHRA, CDR2 YSYEKL. V dropped 1 base and J dropped 2; count of bases not matched to a gene: 2. The CDR3 region is CASSQGQGTYEQYF. Here the CDR3 DNA reads TGCGCCAGCAGCCAAGGACAGGGAACCTACGAGCAGTACTTC.

In this sample, this clone turned up a few times. CDR3 DNA: TGTGCCAGCAGCTTAGCGAGAGCGGGGGGAGGGGAGACCCAGTACTTC. Its translation: CASSLARAGGGETQYF. V gene TRBV7-2 combines with J gene TRBJ2-5, with TRBD2 matching over 9 bases. Germline lookup yields CDR1 SGHTA and CDR2 FQGNSA. After removal of 0 bases from V and 5 bases from J, the junction contained 7 bases not matched to a gene. This CDR3 has 16 residues. The full variable domain, its missing parts supplied by reference TRBV7-2 and TRBJ2-5, is GAGVSQSPSNKVTEKGKDVELRCDPISGHTALYWYRQSLGQGLEFLIYFQGNSAPDKSGLPSDRFSAERTGGSVSTLTIQRTQQEDSAVYLCASSLARAGGGETQYFGPGTRLLVL.

The chain has TRBV5-4 and TRBJ2-1; possibly TRBD1 for D (6 bases). There are 14 residues in the CDR3. Trimming left V 4 bases short and J 7 bases short, with 15 bases between. Germline V lookup: CDR1 SGHNT, CDR2 YYREEE (reference sequence). CDR3: CASSVGQLQNEQFF. CDR3 DNA: TGTGCCAGCAGCGTCGGACAGCTTCAAAATGAGCAGTTCTTC.

This sequence joins TRBV19 and TRBJ1-5, with D tentatively TRBD1 (6 bases). Germline-derived CDR1 and CDR2 are LNHDA and SQIVND (reference sequence). This CDR3 is 15 amino acids long. V was shortened by 6 bases and J by 3 bases, with 15 bases between the two germline ends. The CDR3 loop is CASRGIPGDNQPQHF. DNA for the CDR3: TGTGCCAGTAGGGGGATACCAGGGGACAATCAGCCCCAGCATTTT.

V is TRBV5-1 and J is TRBJ1-1; 7 positions match TRBD1. The CDR3 covers 13 residues. The ends lost 7 bases at V and 0 bases at J; junction bases unmatched: 3. CDR1 is SGHRS and CDR2 is YFSETQ in the germline V gene. The CDR3 protein is CASQTGMNTEAFF. In nucleotides, the CDR3 is TGCGCCAGCCAGACAGGGATGAACACTGAAGCTTTCTTT.

The chain joins TRBV6-5 to TRBJ1-2; D is undetermined. Trimming took 2 bases from V and 2 from J, leaving 6 bases between them. Germline loops: CDR1 MNHEY, CDR2 SVGAGI. The CDR3 is made up of 13 amino acids. CDR3 DNA sequence: TGTGCCAGCAGTTACACAGAGAACTATGGCTACACCTTC. This sequence encodes CASSYTENYGYTF.

This chain uses TRBV4-3 with TRBJ2-1; D is unclear. Germline CDR1 reads LGHNA; CDR2 reads YSLEER. There are 15 residues in the CDR3. The V end was cut by 1 base, the J end by 3 bases, with 10 bases between. CDR3 in amino acids: CASSQGFNVYNEQFF. In nucleotides, the CDR3 is TGCGCCAGCAGCCAAGGTTTTAATGTCTACAATGAGCAGTTCTTC.

The rearrangement uses TRBV27 and TRBJ2-7; TRBD1 aligns across 8 bases. With V trimmed by 6 bases and J by 4 bases, 5 bases remained unmatched. CDR1 is MNHEY, CDR2 SMNVEV, per germline (reference sequence). The CDR3 totals 13 residues. The DNA of the CDR3 is TGTGCCAGCAGCCCAGGACAGGGATACGAGCAGTACTTC. Encoded protein: CASSPGQGYEQYF.

V is TRBV6-6 and J is TRBJ2-7; 10 bases are shared with TRBD2. The V gene's germline CDR1 is MNHNY and CDR2 SVGAGI (reference sequence). The junction had 10 bases not matched to a gene; V was cut back by 4 bases and J by 7 bases. This CDR3 region has 15 residues. The CDR3 here is CASSSASGGAWEQYF. CDR3 in DNA: TGTGCCAGCAGTTCAGCGAGCGGGGGGGCGTGGGAGCAGTACTTC.

The chain combines TRBV28 with TRBJ1-1; D is uncertain. The CDR3 is 13 amino acids. V lost 8 bases to trimming and J lost 4 bases, with 14 bases between them. The germline V gene encodes CDR1 MDHEN and CDR2 SYDVKM. The CDR3, as DNA: TGTGCCAGCCGAACGGCAGGCCGCACTGAAGCTTTCTTT. Protein sequence: CASRTAGRTEAFF.

This clone was picked up a small number of times. J is TRBJ2-3 and V is TRBV11-3; D perhaps matches TRBD1 (5 bases). This CDR3 contains 15 residues. Germline V gene sequence: CDR1 SGHNT, CDR2 YENEEA. Trimming removed 5 bases at V and 5 bases at J, with 17 bases between. The CDR3 nucleotides read TGTGCCAGCAGCCAAAGAGGACCTAGGGGAGATACGCAGTATTTT. Translated, it gives CASSQRGPRGDTQYF.

V and J are TRBV19 and TRBJ2-3; 7 nucleotides align to TRBD1. The ends lost 8 bases at V and 0 bases at J; junction bases unmatched: 2. From germline, CDR1 is LNHDA and CDR2 SQIVND (reference sequence). This CDR3 has 13 residues. The CDR3 DNA reads as TGTGCCAGTGGACAGGCTAGCACAGATACGCAGTATTTT. This gives the protein CASGQASTDTQYF.

The CDR3, as DNA: TGTGCCAGCAGTCCTGACAGGGCGAACATTCAGTACTTC. This translates into CASSPDRANIQYF. The chain links TRBV11-2 to TRBJ2-4; 7 nucleotides match TRBD1. From germline, CDR1 is SGHAT and CDR2 FQNNGV. Germline trimming cut 6 bases from V and 7 bases from J; bases unmatched to any gene: 6. CDR3 size: 13 residues. The full variable domain, with the rest looked up from reference TRBV11-2 and TRBJ2-4, is EAGVAQSPRYKIIEKRQSVAFWCNPISGHATLYWYQQILGQGPKLLIQFQNNGVVDDSQLPKDRFSAERLKGVDSTLKIQPAKLEDSAVYLCASSPDRANIQYFGAGTRLSVL.

This chain uses TRBV4-1 with TRBJ2-5, with TRBD2 matching 8 bases. Germline V gene lookup returns CDR1 MGHRA and CDR2 YSYEKL. V shed 0 bases and J 0 bases; nucleotides not matched to a gene: 6. The length of the CDR3 is 17 residues. The CDR3 nucleotides read TGCGCCAGCAGCCAAGATGAGCGGGGGCCCTACCAAGAGACCCAGTACTTC. Its translation is CASSQDERGPYQETQYF.

V and J are TRBV5-1 and TRBJ2-5; TRBD1 agrees at 8 bases. The J call may be wrong; the DNA end is better matched by TRBJ2-7. Germline-derived CDR1 and CDR2 are SGHRS and YFSETQ. CDR3 length equals 14 residues. CDR3 sequence (DNA): TGCGCCAGCCGCCAGGGACAGGCGGTCTACGAGCAGTACTTC. Protein: CASRQGQAVYEQYF.

The V gene is TRBV7-9, the J gene TRBJ1-1; 10 bases align to TRBD1. The J segment lost 4 bases and the V segment lost 5 bases, leaving 7 bases of the junction unmatched. This CDR3 contains 15 residues. Germline CDR1 SEHNR, CDR2 FQNEAQ (reference sequence). The CDR3 region has the DNA TGTGCCAGCAGCGCAGACAGGGGGCGACGCACTGAAGCTTTCTTT. Translating it yields CASSADRGRRTEAFF.

This clone was seen a single time. The gene calls are TRBV7-2 and TRBJ2-1; TRBD1 matches 7 bases. CDR1 and CDR2 (germline): SGHTA, FQGNSA. V lost 6 bases and J lost 5; bases outside the gene matches: 10. The CDR3 runs 15 residues. Here the CDR3 reads CASSYRQGVNNEQFF. The CDR3, as DNA: TGTGCCAGCAGTTACAGACAGGGCGTTAACAATGAGCAGTTCTTC.

This chain uses TRBV6-5 with TRBJ1-2; D gene uncertain. V was pared by 4 bases and J by 4 bases, with 13 bases between. Germline V gives CDR1 MNHEY, CDR2 SVGAGI. This CDR3 contains 14 residues. The CDR3: CASSFGPGSYGYTF. For the CDR3, the DNA is TGTGCCAGCAGTTTCGGCCCAGGAAGCTATGGCTACACCTTC.

The chain recombines TRBV7-2 with TRBJ1-2; maybe TRBD1 (6 bases). Per germline, CDR1 SGHTA and CDR2 FQGNSA. V lost 0 bases to trimming and J lost 6 bases, with 8 bases between them. The CDR3 covers 13 residues. The CDR3 spells CASSLAGGNGYTF. In DNA, the CDR3 is TGTGCCAGCAGCTTAGCAGGGGGAAATGGCTACACCTTC. Full variable domain (remainder filled in from reference TRBV7-2 and TRBJ1-2): GAGVSQSPSNKVTEKGKDVELRCDPISGHTALYWYRQSLGQGLEFLIYFQGNSAPDKSGLPSDRFSAERTGGSVSTLTIQRTQQEDSAVYLCASSLAGGNGYTFGSGTRLTVV.

The chain recombines TRBV6-5 with TRBJ1-1; tentative D call: TRBD1 (6 bases). Germline CDR1 MNHEY, CDR2 SVGAGI. V was trimmed by 5 bases and J by 0 bases, leaving 13 bases between them. This CDR3 has 15 residues. In DNA, the CDR3 is TGTGCCAGCAGTCCGGCGGGGGGCTTGAACACTGAAGCTTTCTTT. It specifies CASSPAGGLNTEAFF.

The chain joins TRBV7-2 to TRBJ1-1; no clear D. The CDR3 totals 14 residues. Germline CDR1 reads SGHTA; CDR2 reads FQGNSA. V was pared by 4 bases and J by 3 bases, with 12 bases between. The CDR3 sequence is CASSSLPRDTEAFF. CDR3 in DNA: TGTGCCAGCAGCTCGCTTCCCCGGGACACTGAAGCTTTCTTT.